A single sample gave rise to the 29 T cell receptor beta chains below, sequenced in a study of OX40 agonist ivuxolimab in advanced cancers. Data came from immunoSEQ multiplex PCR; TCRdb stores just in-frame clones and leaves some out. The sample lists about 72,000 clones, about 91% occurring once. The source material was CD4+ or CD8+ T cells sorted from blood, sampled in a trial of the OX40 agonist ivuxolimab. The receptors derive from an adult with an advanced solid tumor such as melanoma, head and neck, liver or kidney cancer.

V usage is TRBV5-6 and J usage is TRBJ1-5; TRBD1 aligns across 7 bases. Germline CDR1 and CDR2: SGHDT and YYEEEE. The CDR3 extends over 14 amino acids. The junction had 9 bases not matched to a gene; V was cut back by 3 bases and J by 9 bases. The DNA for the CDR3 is TGTGCCAGCAGCTCCGGGACAGCTACTGGGCCCCAGCATTTT. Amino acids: CASSSGTATGPQHF.

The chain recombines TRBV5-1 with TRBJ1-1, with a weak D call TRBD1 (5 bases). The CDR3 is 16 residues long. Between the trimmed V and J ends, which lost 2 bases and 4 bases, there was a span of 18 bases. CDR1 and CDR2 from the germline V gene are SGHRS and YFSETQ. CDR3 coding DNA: TGCGCCAGCAGCTTAAACGGGGCAGGAGGGAGCACTGAAGCTTTCTTT. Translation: CASSLNGAGGSTEAFF.

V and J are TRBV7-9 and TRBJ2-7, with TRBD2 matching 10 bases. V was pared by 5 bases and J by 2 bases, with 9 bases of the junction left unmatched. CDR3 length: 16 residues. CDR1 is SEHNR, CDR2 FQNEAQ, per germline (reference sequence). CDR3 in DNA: TGTGCCAGCAGCCCCCTGACTAGCGGGCCAGCCTACGAGCAGTACTTC. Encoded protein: CASSPLTSGPAYEQYF. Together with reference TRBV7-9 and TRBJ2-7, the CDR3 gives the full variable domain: DTGVSQNPRHKITKRGQNVTFRCDPISEHNRLYWYRQTLGQGPEFLTYFQNEAQLEKSRLLSDRFSAERPKGSFSTLEIQRTEQGDSAMYLCASSPLTSGPAYEQYFGPGTRLTVT.

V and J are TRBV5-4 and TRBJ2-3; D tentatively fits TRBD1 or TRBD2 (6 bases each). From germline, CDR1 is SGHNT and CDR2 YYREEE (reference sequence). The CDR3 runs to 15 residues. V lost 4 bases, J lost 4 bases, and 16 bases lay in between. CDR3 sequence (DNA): TGTGCCAGCAGCGCCGGGGGCTATAGCGCAGATACGCAGTATTTT. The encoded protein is CASSAGGYSADTQYF.

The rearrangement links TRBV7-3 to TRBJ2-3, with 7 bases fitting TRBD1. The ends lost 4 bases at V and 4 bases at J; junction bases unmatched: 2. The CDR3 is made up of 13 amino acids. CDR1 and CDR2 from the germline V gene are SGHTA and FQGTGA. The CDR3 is CASSSGQSDTQYF. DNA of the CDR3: TGTGCCAGCAGCTCGGGACAGTCAGATACGCAGTATTTT.

The CDR3 region has the DNA TGTGCCAGCAGTTACTCTCGGACAGGGGATGGAAACACCATATATTTT. Protein: CASSYSRTGDGNTIYF. V and J are TRBV6-5 and TRBJ1-3; TRBD1 matches 9 bases. This CDR3 has 16 amino acids. The V gene's germline CDR1 is MNHEY and CDR2 SVGAGI. Trimming cost V 0 bases and J 3 bases; bases outside gene matches: 3.

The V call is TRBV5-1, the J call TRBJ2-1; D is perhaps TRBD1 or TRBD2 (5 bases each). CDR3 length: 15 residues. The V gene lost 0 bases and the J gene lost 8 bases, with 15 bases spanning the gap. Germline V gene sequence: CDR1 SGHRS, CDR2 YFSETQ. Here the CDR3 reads CASSLGLRAGDEQFF. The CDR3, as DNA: TGCGCCAGCAGCTTGGGCCTCAGGGCGGGCGATGAGCAGTTCTTC.

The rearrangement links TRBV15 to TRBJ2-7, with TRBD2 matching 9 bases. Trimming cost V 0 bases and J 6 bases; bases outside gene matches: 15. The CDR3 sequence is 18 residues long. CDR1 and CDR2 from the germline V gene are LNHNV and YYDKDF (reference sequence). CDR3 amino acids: CATSRDRGLATRRIEQYF. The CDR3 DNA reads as TGTGCCACCAGCAGAGATCGGGGACTAGCAACACGTCGGATCGAGCAGTACTTC.

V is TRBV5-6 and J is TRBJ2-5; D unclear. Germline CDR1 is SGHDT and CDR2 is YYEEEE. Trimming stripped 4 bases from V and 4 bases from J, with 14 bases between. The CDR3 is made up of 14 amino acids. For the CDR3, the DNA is TGTGCCAGCAGCCCCGGCACAGTTGGAGAGACCCAGTACTTC. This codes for CASSPGTVGETQYF.

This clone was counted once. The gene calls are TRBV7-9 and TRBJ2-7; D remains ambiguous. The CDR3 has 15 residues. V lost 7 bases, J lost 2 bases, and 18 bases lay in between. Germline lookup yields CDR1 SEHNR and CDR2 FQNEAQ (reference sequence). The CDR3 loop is CASTPAGSVAYEQYF. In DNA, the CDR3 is TGTGCCAGCACCCCGGCCGGCAGTGTAGCCTACGAGCAGTACTTC.

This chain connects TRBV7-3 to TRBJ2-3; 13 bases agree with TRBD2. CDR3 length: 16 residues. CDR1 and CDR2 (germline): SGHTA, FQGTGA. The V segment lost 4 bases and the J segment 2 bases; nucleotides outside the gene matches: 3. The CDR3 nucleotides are TGTGCCAGCAGCTCGGGACTAGCGGGGATCACAGATACGCAGTATTTT. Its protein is CASSSGLAGITDTQYF.

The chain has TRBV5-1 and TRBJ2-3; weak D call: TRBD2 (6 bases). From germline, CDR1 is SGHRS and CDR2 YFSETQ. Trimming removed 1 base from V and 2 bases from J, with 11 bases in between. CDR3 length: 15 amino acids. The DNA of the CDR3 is TGCGCCAGCAGCTTGCTCCCGGGGGTCACAGATACGCAGTATTTT. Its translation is CASSLLPGVTDTQYF.

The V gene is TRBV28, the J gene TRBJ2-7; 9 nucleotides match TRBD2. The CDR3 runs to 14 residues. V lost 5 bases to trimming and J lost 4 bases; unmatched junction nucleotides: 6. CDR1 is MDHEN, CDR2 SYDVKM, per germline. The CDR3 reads CASSLAGKGYEQYF. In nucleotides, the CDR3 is TGTGCCAGCAGTCTAGCGGGAAAGGGGTACGAGCAGTACTTC.

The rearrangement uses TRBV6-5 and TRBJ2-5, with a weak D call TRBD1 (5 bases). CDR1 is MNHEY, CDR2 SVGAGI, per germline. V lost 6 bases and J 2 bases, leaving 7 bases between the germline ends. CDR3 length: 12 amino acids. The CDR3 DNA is TGTGCCAGCAGGCGACAGCAAGAGACCCAGTACTTC. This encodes CASRRQQETQYF.

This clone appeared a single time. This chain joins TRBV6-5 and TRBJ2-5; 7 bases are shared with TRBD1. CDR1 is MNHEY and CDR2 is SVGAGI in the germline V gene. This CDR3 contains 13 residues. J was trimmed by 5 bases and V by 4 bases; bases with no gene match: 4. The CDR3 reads CASSSDRSETQYF. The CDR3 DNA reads TGTGCCAGCAGTTCGGACAGGTCGGAGACCCAGTACTTC.

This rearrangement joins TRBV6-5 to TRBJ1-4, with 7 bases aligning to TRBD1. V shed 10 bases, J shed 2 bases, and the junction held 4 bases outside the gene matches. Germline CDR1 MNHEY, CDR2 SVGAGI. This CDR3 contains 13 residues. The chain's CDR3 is CATPGQTNEKLFF. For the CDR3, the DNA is TGTGCCACTCCGGGACAGACTAATGAAAAACTGTTTTTT.

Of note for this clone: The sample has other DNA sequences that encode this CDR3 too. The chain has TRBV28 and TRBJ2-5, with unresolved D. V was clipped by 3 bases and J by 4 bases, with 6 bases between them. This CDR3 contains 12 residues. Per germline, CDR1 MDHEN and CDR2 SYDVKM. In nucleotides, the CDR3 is TGTGCCAGCAGTTTGCGTGGAGAGACCCAGTACTTC. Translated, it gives CASSLRGETQYF.

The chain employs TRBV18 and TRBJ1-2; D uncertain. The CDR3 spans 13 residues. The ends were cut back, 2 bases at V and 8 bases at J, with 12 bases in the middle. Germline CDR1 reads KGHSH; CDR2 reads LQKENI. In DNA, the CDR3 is TGTGCCAGCTCACCAGCAGAGGCCGGAGGCTACACCTTC. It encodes CASSPAEAGGYTF.

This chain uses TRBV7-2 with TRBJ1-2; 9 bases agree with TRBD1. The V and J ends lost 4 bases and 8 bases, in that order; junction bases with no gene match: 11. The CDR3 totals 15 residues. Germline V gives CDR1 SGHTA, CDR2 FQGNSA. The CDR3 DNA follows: TGTGCCAGCAGCTCAACCCTACAGGGGGCTAAAGGCTACACCTTC. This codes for CASSSTLQGAKGYTF.

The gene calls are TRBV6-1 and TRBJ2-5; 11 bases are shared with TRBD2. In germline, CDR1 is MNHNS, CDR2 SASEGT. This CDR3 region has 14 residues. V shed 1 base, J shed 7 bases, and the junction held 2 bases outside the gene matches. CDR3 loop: CASSEGGTSGTQYF. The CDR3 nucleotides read TGTGCCAGCAGTGAAGGCGGGACTAGCGGGACCCAGTACTTC.

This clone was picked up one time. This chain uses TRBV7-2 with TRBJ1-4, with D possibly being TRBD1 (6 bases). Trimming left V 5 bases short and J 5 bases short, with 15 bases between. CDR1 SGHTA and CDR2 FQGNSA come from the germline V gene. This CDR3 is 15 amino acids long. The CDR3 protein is CASSPGAAPNEKLFF. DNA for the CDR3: TGTGCCAGCAGCCCAGGGGCCGCGCCGAATGAAAAACTGTTTTTT.

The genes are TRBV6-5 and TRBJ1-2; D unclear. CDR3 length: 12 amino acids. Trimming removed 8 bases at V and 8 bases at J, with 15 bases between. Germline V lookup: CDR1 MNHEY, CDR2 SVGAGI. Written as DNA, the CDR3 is TGTGCCAGCGGTACCGGACTAAGGGGCTACACCTTC. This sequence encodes CASGTGLRGYTF.

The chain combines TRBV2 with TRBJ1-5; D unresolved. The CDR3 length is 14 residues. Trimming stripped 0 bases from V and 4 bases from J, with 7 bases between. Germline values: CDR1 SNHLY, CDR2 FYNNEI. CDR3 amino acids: CASSEADPNQPQHF. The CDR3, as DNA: TGTGCCAGCAGTGAAGCGGATCCTAATCAGCCCCAGCATTTT.

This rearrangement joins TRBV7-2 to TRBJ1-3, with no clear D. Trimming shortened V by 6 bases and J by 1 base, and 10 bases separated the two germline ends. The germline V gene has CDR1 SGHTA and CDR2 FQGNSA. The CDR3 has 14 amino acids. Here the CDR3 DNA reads TGTGCCAGCAGTCCTTTGCAGTCTGGAAACACCATATATTTT. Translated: CASSPLQSGNTIYF.

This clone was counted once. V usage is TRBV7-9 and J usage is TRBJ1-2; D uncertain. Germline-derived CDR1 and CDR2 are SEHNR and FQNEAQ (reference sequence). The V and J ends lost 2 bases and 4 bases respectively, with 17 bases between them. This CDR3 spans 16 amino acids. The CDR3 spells CASSLNRRLDLYGYTF. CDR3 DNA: TGTGCCAGCAGCTTAAACAGAAGACTCGACCTCTATGGCTACACCTTC.

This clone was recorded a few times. In DNA, the CDR3 is TGCGCCAGCAGTCAATGCACGGCTTACGAGCAGTACTTC. Amino acids: CASSQCTAYEQYF. The chain is built from TRBV23-1 and TRBJ2-7; D remains ambiguous. TRBV23-1 is placed among ORFs of uncertain function. Trimming left V 1 base short and J 4 bases short, with 8 bases between. The CDR3 covers 13 residues.

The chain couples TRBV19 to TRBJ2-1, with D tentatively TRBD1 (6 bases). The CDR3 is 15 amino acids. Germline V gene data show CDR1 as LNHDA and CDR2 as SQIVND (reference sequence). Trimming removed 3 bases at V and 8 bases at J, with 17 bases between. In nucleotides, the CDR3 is TGTGCCAGTAGTATGTCAGGGGTCTCATGGGATGAGCAGTTCTTC. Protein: CASSMSGVSWDEQFF.

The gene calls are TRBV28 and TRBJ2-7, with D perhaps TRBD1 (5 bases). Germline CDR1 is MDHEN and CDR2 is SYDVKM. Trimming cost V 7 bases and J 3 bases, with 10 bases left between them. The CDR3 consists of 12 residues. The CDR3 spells CASKNRLYEQYF. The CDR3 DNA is TGTGCCAGCAAGAACAGGCTCTACGAGCAGTACTTC. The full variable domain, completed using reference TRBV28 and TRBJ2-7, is DVKVTQSSRYLVKRTGEKVFLECVQDMDHENMFWYRQDPGLGLRLIYFSYDVKMKEKGDIPEGYSVSREKKERFSLILESASTNQTSMYLCASKNRLYEQYFGPGTRLTVT.

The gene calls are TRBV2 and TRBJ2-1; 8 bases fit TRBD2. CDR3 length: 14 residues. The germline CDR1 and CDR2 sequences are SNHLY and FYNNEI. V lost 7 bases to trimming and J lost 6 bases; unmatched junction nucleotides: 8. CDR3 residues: CASNGRTSSNEQFF. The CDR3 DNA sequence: TGTGCCAGCAATGGCAGGACTAGCTCCAATGAGCAGTTCTTC.